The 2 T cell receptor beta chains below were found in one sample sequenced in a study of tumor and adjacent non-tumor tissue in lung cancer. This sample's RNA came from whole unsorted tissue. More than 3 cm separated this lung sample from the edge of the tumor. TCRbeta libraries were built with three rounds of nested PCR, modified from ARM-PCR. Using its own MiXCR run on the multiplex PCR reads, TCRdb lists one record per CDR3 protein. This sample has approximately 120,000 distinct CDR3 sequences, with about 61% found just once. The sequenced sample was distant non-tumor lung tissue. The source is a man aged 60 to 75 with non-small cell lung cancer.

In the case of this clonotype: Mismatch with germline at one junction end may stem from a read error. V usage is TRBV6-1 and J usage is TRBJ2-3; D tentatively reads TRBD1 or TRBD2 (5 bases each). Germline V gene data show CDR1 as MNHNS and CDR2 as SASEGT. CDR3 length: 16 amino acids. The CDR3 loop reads CACSEGPAVSTDKQYF. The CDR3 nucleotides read TGTGCCTGCAGTGAGGGACCAGCAGTTAGCACAGATAAGCAGTATTTT.

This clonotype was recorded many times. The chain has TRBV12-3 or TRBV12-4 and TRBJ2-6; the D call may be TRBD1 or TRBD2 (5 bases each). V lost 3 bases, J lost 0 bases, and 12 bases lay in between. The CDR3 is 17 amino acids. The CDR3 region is CASSFSGALSGANVLTF. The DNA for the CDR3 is TGTGCCAGCAGTTTTTCCGGGGCCCTCTCTGGGGCCAACGTCCTGACTTTC.